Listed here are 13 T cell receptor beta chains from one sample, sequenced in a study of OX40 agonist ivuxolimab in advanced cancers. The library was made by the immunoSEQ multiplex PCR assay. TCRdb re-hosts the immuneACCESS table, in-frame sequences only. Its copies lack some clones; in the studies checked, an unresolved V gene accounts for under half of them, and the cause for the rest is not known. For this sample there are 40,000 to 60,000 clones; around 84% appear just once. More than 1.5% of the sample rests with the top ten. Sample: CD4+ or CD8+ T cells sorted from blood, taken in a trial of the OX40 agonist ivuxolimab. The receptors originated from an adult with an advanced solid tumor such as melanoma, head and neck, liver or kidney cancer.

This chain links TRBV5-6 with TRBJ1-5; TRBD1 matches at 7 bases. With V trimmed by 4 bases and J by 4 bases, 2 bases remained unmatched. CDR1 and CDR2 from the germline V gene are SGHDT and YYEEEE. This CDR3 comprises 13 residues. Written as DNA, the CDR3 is TGTGCCAGCAGCCGCAGGGGGAATCAGCCCCAGCATTTT. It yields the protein CASSRRGNQPQHF.

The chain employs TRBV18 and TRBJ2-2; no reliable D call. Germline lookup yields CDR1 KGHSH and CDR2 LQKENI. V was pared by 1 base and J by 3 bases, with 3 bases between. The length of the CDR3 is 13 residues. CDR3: CASSPLYTGELFF. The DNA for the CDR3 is TGTGCCAGCTCACCACTGTACACCGGGGAGCTGTTTTTT.

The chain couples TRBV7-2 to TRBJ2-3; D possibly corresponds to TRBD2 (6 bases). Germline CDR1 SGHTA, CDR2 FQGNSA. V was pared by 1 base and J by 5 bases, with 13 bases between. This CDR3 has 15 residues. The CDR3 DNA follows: TGTGCCAGCAGCTTAGAACCGGGAGTCATAGATACGCAGTATTTT. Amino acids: CASSLEPGVIDTQYF.

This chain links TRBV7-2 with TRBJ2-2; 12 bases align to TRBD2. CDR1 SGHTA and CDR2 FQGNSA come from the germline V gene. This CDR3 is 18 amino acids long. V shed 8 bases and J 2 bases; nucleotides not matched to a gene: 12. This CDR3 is CASRGLAGTLSNTGELFF. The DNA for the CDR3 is TGTGCCAGCCGCGGACTAGCGGGAACCTTGTCCAACACCGGGGAGCTGTTTTTT.

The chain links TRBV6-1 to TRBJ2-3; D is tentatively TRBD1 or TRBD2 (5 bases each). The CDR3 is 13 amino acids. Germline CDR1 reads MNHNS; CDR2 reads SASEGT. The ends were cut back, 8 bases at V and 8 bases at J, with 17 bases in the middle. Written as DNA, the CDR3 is TGTGCCAGCGGGGGAGTACATCAGGGTACGCAGTATTTT. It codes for CASGGVHQGTQYF.

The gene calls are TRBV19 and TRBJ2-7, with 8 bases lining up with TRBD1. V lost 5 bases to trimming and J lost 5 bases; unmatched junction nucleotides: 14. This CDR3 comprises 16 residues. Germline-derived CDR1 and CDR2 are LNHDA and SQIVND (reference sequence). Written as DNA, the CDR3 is TGTGCCAGTAGTCCCCTCGGACAGGGTGTCTCTCACGAGCAGTACTTC. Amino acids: CASSPLGQGVSHEQYF.

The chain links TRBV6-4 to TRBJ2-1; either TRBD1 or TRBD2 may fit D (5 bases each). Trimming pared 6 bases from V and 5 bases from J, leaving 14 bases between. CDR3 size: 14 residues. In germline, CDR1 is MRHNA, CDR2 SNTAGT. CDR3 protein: CASSPEADNNEQFF. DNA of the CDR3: TGTGCCAGCAGCCCCGAAGCGGACAACAATGAGCAGTTCTTC.

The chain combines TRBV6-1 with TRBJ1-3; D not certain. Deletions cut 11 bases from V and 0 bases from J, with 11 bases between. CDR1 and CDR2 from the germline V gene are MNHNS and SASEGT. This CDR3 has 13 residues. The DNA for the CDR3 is TGTGCCGTCCAAAGGACCTCTGGAAACACCATATATTTT. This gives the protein CAVQRTSGNTIYF.

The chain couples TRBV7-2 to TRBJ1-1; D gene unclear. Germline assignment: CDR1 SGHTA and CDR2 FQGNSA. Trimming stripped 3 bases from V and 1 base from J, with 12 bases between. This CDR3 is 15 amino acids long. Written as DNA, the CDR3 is TGTGCCAGCAGCTTCAGTACCACAGCGAACACTGAAGCTTTCTTT. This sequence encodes CASSFSTTANTEAFF.

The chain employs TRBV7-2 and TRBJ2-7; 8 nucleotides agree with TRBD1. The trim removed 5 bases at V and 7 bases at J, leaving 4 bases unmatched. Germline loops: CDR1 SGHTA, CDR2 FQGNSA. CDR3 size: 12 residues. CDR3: CASSQTGVEQYF. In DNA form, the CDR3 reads TGTGCCAGCAGCCAGACAGGGGTTGAGCAGTACTTC. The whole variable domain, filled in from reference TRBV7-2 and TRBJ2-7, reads GAGVSQSPSNKVTEKGKDVELRCDPISGHTALYWYRQSLGQGLEFLIYFQGNSAPDKSGLPSDRFSAERTGGSVSTLTIQRTQQEDSAVYLCASSQTGVEQYFGPGTRLTVT.

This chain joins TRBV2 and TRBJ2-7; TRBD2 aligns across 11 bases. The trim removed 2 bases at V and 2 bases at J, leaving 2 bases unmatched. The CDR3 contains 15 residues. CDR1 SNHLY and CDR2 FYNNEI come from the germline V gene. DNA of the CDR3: TGTGCCAGCAGTGAAATAGCGGGAGGGACCTACGAGCAGTACTTC. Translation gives CASSEIAGGTYEQYF.

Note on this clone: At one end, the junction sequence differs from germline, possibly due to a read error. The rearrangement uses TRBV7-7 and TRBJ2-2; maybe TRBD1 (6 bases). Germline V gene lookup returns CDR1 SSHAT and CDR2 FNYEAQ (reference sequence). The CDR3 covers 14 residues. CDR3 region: CASTQGFTTGELFF. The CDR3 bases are TGTGCTAGCACACAGGGTTTCACGACCGGGGAGCTGTTTTTT.

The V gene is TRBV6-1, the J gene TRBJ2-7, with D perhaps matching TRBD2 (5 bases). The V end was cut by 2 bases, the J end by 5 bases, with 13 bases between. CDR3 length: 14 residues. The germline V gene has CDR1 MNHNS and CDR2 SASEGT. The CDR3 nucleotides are TGTGCCAGCAGTGAAAGTGGGAGTAAAGACGAGCAGTACTTC. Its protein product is CASSESGSKDEQYF.